This T cell receptor beta chain was documented in a study of control samples from healthy donors and cancer patients. Measured with immunoSEQ multiplex PCR; TCRdb has only the in-frame clones, and not every one. This sample has approximately 220,000 clones, with around 94% found just once. Germline lookup yields CDR1 GTSNPN and CDR2 SVGIG (reference sequence). This CDR3 is 13 amino acids long. Trimming took off 2 bases at V and 8 bases at J, with 15 bases between the two ends. J is TRBJ1-2 and V is TRBV30, with no clear D. The clonotype comes from a man between 45 and 60 years old in good health. Sequences were obtained from blood. The CDR3 loop reads CAWSPGQVAGYTF. CDR3 in DNA: TGTGCCTGGAGTCCTGGGCAGGTAGCGGGCTACACCTTC.